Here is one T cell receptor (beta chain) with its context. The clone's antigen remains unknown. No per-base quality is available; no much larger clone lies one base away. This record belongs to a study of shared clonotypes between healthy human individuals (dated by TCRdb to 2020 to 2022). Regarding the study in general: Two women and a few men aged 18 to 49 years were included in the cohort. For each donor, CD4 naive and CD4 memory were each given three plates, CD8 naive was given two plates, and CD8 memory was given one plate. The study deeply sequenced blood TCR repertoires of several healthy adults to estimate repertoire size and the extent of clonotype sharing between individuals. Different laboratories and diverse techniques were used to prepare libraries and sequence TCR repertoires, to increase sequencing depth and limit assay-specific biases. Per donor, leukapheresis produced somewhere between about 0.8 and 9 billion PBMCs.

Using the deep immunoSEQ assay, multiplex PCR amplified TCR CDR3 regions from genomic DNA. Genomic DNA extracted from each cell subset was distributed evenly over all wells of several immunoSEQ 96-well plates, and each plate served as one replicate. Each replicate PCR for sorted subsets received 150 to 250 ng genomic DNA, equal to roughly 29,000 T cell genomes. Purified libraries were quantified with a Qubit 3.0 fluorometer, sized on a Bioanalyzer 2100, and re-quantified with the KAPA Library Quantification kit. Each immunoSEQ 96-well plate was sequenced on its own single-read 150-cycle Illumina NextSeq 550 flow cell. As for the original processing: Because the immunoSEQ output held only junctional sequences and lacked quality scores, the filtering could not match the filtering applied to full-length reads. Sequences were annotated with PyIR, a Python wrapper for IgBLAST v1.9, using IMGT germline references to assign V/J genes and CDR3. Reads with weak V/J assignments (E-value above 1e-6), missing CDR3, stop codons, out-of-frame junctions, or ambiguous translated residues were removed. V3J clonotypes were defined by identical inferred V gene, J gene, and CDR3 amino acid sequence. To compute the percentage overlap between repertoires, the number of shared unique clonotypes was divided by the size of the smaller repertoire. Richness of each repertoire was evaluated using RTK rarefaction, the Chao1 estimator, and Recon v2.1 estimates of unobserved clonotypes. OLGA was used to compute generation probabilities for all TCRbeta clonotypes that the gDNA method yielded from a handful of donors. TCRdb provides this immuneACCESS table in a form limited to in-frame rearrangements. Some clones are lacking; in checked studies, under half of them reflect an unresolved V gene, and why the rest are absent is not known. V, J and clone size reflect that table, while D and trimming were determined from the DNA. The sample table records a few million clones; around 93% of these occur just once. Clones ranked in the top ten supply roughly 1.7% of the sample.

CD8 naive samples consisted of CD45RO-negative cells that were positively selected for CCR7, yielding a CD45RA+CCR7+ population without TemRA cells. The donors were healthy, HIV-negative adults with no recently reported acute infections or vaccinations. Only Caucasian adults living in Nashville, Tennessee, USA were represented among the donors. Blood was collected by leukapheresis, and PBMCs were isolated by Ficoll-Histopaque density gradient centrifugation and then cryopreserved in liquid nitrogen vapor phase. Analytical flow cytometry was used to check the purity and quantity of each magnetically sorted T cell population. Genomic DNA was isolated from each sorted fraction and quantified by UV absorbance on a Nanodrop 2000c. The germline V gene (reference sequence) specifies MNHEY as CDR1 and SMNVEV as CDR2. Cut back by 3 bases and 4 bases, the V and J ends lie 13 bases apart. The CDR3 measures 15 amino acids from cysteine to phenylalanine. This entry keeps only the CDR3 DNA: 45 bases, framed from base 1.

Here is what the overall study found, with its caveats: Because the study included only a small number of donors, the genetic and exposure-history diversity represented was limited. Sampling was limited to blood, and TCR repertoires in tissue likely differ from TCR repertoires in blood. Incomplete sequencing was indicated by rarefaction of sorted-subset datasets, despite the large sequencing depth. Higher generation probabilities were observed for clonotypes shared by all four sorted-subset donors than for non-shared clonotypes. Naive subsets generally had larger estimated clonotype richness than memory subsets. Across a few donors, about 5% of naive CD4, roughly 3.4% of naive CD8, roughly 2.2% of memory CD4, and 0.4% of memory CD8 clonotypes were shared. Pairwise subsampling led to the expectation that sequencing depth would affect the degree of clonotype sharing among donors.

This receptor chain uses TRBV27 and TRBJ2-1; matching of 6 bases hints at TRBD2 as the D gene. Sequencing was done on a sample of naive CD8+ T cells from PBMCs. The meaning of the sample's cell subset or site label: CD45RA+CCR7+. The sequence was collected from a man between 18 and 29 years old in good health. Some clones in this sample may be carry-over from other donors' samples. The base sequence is TGTGCCAGCAGTTTCGGCGGGACGTCGTACAATGAGCAGTTCTTC. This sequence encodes CASSFGGTSYNEQFF.